What follows are 5 T cell receptor beta chains derived from one specimen sequenced in a study of cytomegalovirus exposure and HLA in healthy donors. Amplification used 60 Vbeta primers and 13 Jbeta primers. TCRdb keeps only in-frame clones here, not all; method: immunoSEQ multiplex PCR. The sample yields about 130,000 clones, approximately 80% seen once. Specimen: PBMCs. The receptor source for this set is a girl aged 2 to 10 in good health and CMV-seronegative.

V is TRBV6-6 and J is TRBJ1-1, with TRBD1 identical over 12 bases. This CDR3 has 15 amino acids. CDR1 and CDR2 (germline): MNHNY, SVGAGI (reference sequence). V gave up 5 bases and J gave up 1 base; unmatched junction bases: 2. CDR3 bases: TGTGCCAGCAGTGGGACAGGGGGCAGGAACACTGAAGCTTTCTTT. Amino acids: CASSGTGGRNTEAFF.

This chain links TRBV6-1 with TRBJ1-2, with 8 positions matching TRBD1. V was clipped by 6 bases and J by 0 bases; unmatched bases: 6. Germline CDR1 MNHNS, CDR2 SASEGT. This CDR3 spans 15 amino acids. DNA of the CDR3: TGTGCCAGCAGCGCCGACAGGGGCCCTAACTATGGCTACACCTTC. Translating gives CASSADRGPNYGYTF.

The genes are TRBV7-2 and TRBJ1-2; 9 bases are a match to TRBD1. The CDR3 length is 15 residues. Germline CDR1 SGHTA, CDR2 FQGNSA. V dropped 1 base and J dropped 4; count of bases not matched to a gene: 4. In nucleotides, the CDR3 is TGTGCCAGCAGCTTAGGGGGACAGGGACGCTATGGCTACACCTTC. Protein sequence: CASSLGGQGRYGYTF.

This chain joins TRBV2 and TRBJ2-3; TRBD2 matches 10 bases. This CDR3 region has 14 residues. The V and J ends lost 6 bases and 3 bases, in that order; junction bases with no gene match: 3. Germline V gene sequence: CDR1 SNHLY, CDR2 FYNNEI. The CDR3 protein is CASREGLATDTQYF. CDR3 DNA: TGTGCCAGCAGGGAGGGACTAGCGACAGATACGCAGTATTTT.

The V gene is TRBV6-1, the J gene TRBJ1-5; the D gene is possibly TRBD1 (6 bases). Germline V gene data show CDR1 as MNHNS and CDR2 as SASEGT. The CDR3 loop spans 14 amino acids. V lost 4 bases, J lost 7 bases, and 14 bases lay in between. The CDR3 DNA reads TGTGCCAGCAGTGGGGAGGGGGTGGGGCAGCCCCAGCATTTT. This translates into CASSGEGVGQPQHF.